This TCR beta chain originates from a study of Tregs in tolerant kidney transplant recipients. Whole-study context: A 3-day belatacept mixed lymphocyte reaction, sometimes plus 5-day graft donor restimulation, preceded CD4+CD25+CD127- sorting.

Germline loops: CDR1 SNHLY, CDR2 FYNNEI. Deletions cut 2 bases from V and 6 bases from J, with 10 bases between. The CDR3 is made up of 13 amino acids. For this clone: The antigen remains unidentified.

Profiling relied on immunoSEQ multiplex PCR, and the TCRdb table lists in-frame clones only, not all of them. This table has roughly 20,000 clones, approximately 65% appearing once. The rearrangement joins TRBV2 to TRBJ1-2, with D maybe TRBD1 (5 bases). This receptor was taken from a human donor in good health. The sequenced sample was Tregs from blood cultured with allogeneic cells. CDR3 sequence: CASSEWGRNGYTF. The CDR3 region has the DNA TGTGCCAGCAGTGAATGGGGCAGAAATGGCTACACCTTC.